This TCR beta chain was identified during a study of blood T cell repertoires in COVID-19. Study as a whole: The samples span acute and convalescent COVID-19 from the United States, Italy and Spain. In each case, the material was cDNA or gDNA derived from T cells, B-cell-depleted T cells, or PBMCs.

Germline CDR1 reads MNHEY; CDR2 reads SVGAGI. V lost 6 bases and J lost 1; bases outside the gene matches: 5. This CDR3 comprises 15 residues. Source study methods: Estimation of nucleated cell counts relied on the amplification of reference gene primers. The table came from immunoSEQ multiplex PCR; TCRdb's copy has only in-frame clones and leaves some out. The DNA gave D and trimming, while V, J and clone size come from that table. The sample has 90,000 or so clones; around 90% are singletons. The rearrangement uses TRBV6-5 and TRBJ2-3; 9 bases line up with TRBD1. This TCR was sampled from a human donor with active COVID-19. The donor label of this sample is uncertain. The specimen was peripheral blood. CDR3 loop: CASRTTGGGTDTQYF. The CDR3 region has the DNA TGTGCCAGCAGAACGACAGGGGGAGGCACAGATACGCAGTATTTT.